This T cell receptor beta chain was documented in a study of cytomegalovirus exposure and HLA in healthy donors. Use of 60 Vbeta and 13 Jbeta primers characterized the PCR. The method was immunoSEQ multiplex PCR; TCRdb's version includes in-frame clones alone and lacks a portion of them. In total, the table holds 30,000 to 40,000 clones. General study findings and limits: A list of 150 or so TCR beta chains associated with cytomegalovirus was given.

The V gene's germline CDR1 is SGHTA and CDR2 FQGTGA. V was trimmed by 5 bases and J by 11 bases, leaving 18 bases between them. The CDR3 is made up of 13 amino acids. For this clone: What it binds is unknown.

Each of the donors was a healthy bone marrow donor. Despite likely unrecorded immune exposures, the donors were nominally healthy at the time of sampling. The chain recombines TRBV7-3 with TRBJ1-1; D may be TRBD1 (6 bases). The sequencing sample was made of PBMCs. The TCR was taken from a woman aged 40 to 55 in good health and CMV-seropositive. The CDR3 sequence: CASSAGQGRLAFF. CDR3 nucleotides: TGTGCCAGCAGCGCGGGCCAGGGGAGATTGGCTTTCTTT.